A single TCR beta chain is shown here with its context. This CDR3 spans 16 amino acids. Germline V lookup: CDR1 SGHNT, CDR2 YYREEE (reference sequence). V dropped 1 base and J dropped 7; count of bases not matched to a gene: 10. The record originates from a study of blood T cell repertoires in COVID-19. Clones were read by immunoSEQ multiplex PCR, and TCRdb kept only the in-frame ones, dropping some. The sample lists approximately 29,000 clones, about 88% seen once, with roughly an eighth in the top ten. This chain joins TRBV5-4 and TRBJ1-4; 7 bases map to TRBD1. The clonotype was recovered from a human donor with active COVID-19. The donor label of this sample is uncertain. The sequencing input was peripheral blood. Here the CDR3 reads CASSLKVGTAAEKLFF. DNA for the CDR3: TGTGCCAGCAGCTTGAAAGTGGGGACAGCGGCTGAAAAACTGTTTTTT.